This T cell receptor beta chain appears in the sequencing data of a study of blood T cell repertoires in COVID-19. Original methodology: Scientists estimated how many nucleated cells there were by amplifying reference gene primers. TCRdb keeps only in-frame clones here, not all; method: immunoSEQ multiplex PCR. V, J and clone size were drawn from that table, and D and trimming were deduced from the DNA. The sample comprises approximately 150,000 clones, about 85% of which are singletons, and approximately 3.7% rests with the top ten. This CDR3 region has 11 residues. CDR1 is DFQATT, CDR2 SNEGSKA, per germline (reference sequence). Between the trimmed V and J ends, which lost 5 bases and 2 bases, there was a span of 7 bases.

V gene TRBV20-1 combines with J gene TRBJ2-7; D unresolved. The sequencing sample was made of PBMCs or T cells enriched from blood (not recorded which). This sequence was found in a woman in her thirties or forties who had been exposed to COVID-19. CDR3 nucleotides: TGCAGTGCTGGCCCGCCCTACGAGCAGTACTTC. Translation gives CSAGPPYEQYF.